Shown below are 10 T cell receptor beta chains from a single sample sequenced in a study of PD-1 blockade in mismatch repair-deficient tumors. The repertoire was sequenced with immunoSEQ multiplex PCR; TCRdb's copy has only in-frame clones and lacks some. In the table there are some 120,000 clones, about 83% of which are singletons. Specimen: peripheral blood, collected 60 weeks after starting pembrolizumab. These receptors were obtained from an adult with mismatch repair-deficient cancer.

This chain joins TRBV19 and TRBJ2-1; 9 bases are a match to TRBD2. Losses at the gene ends were 4 bases for V and 6 bases for J; bases not matched to a gene: 10. CDR1 and CDR2 from the germline V gene are LNHDA and SQIVND (reference sequence). CDR3 length: 16 residues. The CDR3 DNA is TGTGCCAGTAGTACCCTAGGGCGGGAGGGCTCCAATGAGCAGTTCTTC. Translated: CASSTLGREGSNEQFF.

This clone was found a few times. The V and J genes are TRBV25-1 and TRBJ1-2, with D maybe TRBD1 (6 bases). V was shortened by 3 bases and J by 7 bases, with 18 bases between the two germline ends. Germline CDR1 MGHDK, CDR2 SYGVNS. The CDR3 contains 15 residues. For the CDR3, the DNA is TGTGCCAGCAGTGAGCCCCTCGACAGGACGGGTGGCTACACCTTC. Its translation is CASSEPLDRTGGYTF.

V is TRBV5-1 and J is TRBJ2-2; TRBD1 matches 7 bases. The CDR3 totals 15 residues. The trim removed 3 bases at V and 5 bases at J, leaving 7 bases unmatched. CDR1 and CDR2 from the germline V gene are SGHRS and YFSETQ. CDR3 coding DNA: TGCGCCAGCAGCTCGAGGGGGCAAAATACCGGGGAGCTGTTTTTT. It yields the protein CASSSRGQNTGELFF.

The J gene is TRBJ2-1, the V gene TRBV9; 14 nucleotides align to TRBD2. The length of the CDR3 is 15 residues. With 0 bases clipped from V and 12 bases from J, the junction kept 5 bases outside the gene matches. CDR1 SGDLS and CDR2 YYNGEE come from the germline V gene. CDR3 in amino acids: CASSVEGLAGDRQFF. Written as DNA, the CDR3 is TGTGCCAGCAGCGTAGAGGGACTAGCGGGAGATCGGCAGTTCTTC.

In its sample, this clone was seen a few times. The rearrangement joins TRBV6-1 to TRBJ1-2; D call uncertain. The CDR3 extends over 13 amino acids. CDR1 and CDR2 (germline): MNHNS, SASEGT. Trimming left V 3 bases short and J 7 bases short, with 12 bases between. The chain's CDR3 is CASSEDGWGGYTF. CDR3 DNA sequence: TGTGCCAGCAGTGAGGACGGGTGGGGTGGCTACACCTTC.

The V call is TRBV7-9, the J call TRBJ2-1; the match to TRBD1 covers 10 bases. V lost 1 base to trimming and J lost 7 bases; unmatched junction nucleotides: 7. The CDR3 runs 16 residues. Per the germline V gene, CDR1 is SEHNR and CDR2 is FQNEAQ (reference sequence). The CDR3 DNA reads as TGTGCCAGCAGCTTAGGTGCTGGACAGGGGGTGAATGAGCAGTTCTTC. Translated, it gives CASSLGAGQGVNEQFF. Drawing the rest from reference TRBV7-9 and TRBJ2-1, the complete variable domain is DTGVSQNPRHKITKRGQNVTFRCDPISEHNRLYWYRQTLGQGPEFLTYFQNEAQLEKSRLLSDRFSAERPKGSFSTLEIQRTEQGDSAMYLCASSLGAGQGVNEQFFGPGTRLTVL.

This rearrangement joins TRBV7-8 to TRBJ1-1; D might be TRBD1 (6 bases). V was clipped by 3 bases and J by 4 bases, with 9 bases between them. CDR1 and CDR2 from the germline V gene are SGHVS and FQNEAQ. The CDR3 runs to 13 residues. CDR3: CASSFQGTTEAFF. CDR3 nucleotides: TGTGCCAGCAGCTTCCAGGGGACCACTGAAGCTTTCTTT.

This chain uses TRBV11-3 with TRBJ2-1; D not certain. Germline CDR1 and CDR2: SGHNT and YENEEA. Trimming pared 3 bases from V and 8 bases from J, leaving 5 bases between. The CDR3 has 11 amino acids. CDR3: CASSFLHEQFF. The CDR3 nucleotides read TGTGCCAGCAGCTTTCTCCATGAGCAGTTCTTC.

V usage is TRBV6-5 and J usage is TRBJ2-7, with no clear D. Germline V gene data show CDR1 as MNHEY and CDR2 as SVGAGI. CDR3 length: 14 amino acids. Trimming took 4 bases from V and 2 from J, leaving 12 bases between them. The chain's CDR3 is CASSSDGRTYEQYF. The CDR3 nucleotides are TGTGCCAGCAGTTCGGACGGACGCACCTACGAGCAGTACTTC.

V gene TRBV30 combines with J gene TRBJ2-3, with 7 positions matching TRBD2. This CDR3 is built from 15 residues. CDR1 is GTSNPN and CDR2 is SVGIG in the germline V gene (reference sequence). V lost 4 bases, J lost 1 base, and 8 bases stayed unmatched. The CDR3 reads CAWNRSGRGTDTQYF. The CDR3 DNA follows: TGTGCCTGGAACCGTAGCGGGCGGGGCACAGATACGCAGTATTTT. Complete variable domain (other parts from reference TRBV30 and TRBJ2-3): SQTIHQWPATLVQPVGSPLSLECTVEGTSNPNLYWYRQAAGRGLQLLFYSVGIGQISSEVPQNLSASRPQDRQFILSSKKLLLSDSGFYLCAWNRSGRGTDTQYFGPGTRLTVL.